The 20 T cell receptor beta chains below all came from one sample that was sequenced in a study of T-cell memory formation after mild COVID-19. Each CDR3 protein is one row after TCRdb ran MiXCR on the 5' RACE reads. The repertoire holds about 270,000 distinct CDR3 sequences, over 15% seen once, with 22% in the top ten. Sequences were obtained from PBMCs or a T cell subset sorted from them (not recorded which). The receptors come from a man between 18 and 35 years old who had mild COVID-19 (a few samples of this study predate the infection). Cell type and time point are not known.

V and J are TRBV20-1 and TRBJ1-2; D remains unclear. CDR1 and CDR2 (germline): DFQATT, SNEGSKA (reference sequence). CDR3 size: 14 residues. Trimming took 3 bases from V and 8 from J, leaving 19 bases between them. This CDR3 is CSASPVWARGGYTF. The CDR3 nucleotides are TGCAGTGCTAGCCCCGTCTGGGCCCGAGGAGGCTACACCTTC.

V gene TRBV20-1 combines with J gene TRBJ2-7; no clear D gene. Germline CDR1 reads DFQATT; CDR2 reads SNEGSKA (reference sequence). V was trimmed by 4 bases and J by 1 base, leaving 11 bases between them. The CDR3 consists of 13 residues. CDR3 sequence reads: CSAIDGFSYEQYF. The DNA for the CDR3 is TGCAGTGCTATCGACGGGTTTTCCTACGAGCAGTACTTC.

Only a few counts were recorded for this clonotype. The genes are TRBV20-1 and TRBJ2-7; TRBD2 might be the D (6 bases). V lost 4 bases to trimming and J lost 2 bases, with 12 bases between them. This CDR3 is 13 amino acids long. Germline V gives CDR1 DFQATT, CDR2 SNEGSKA (reference sequence). The CDR3 here is CSAKAGYAYEQYV. The CDR3 DNA reads TGCAGTGCTAAAGCGGGCTATGCCTACGAGCAGTACGTC.

This clonotype came up a few times. The chain is built from TRBV7-9 and TRBJ2-3, with D possibly being TRBD2 (5 bases). V shed 3 bases and J shed 7 bases, with 17 bases lying between them. Germline CDR1 reads SEHNR; CDR2 reads FQNEAQ (reference sequence). This CDR3 is 15 amino acids long. The CDR3 DNA follows: TGTGCCAGCAGCTTCAGACACGGGAAGTTGAATACGCAGTATTTT. Protein sequence: CASSFRHGKLNTQYF.

The V call is TRBV28, the J call TRBJ2-3, with D hard to call. The CDR3 contains 14 residues. Germline V gene sequence: CDR1 MDHEN, CDR2 SYDVKM. Trimming left V 6 bases short and J 2 bases short, with 12 bases between. In DNA, the CDR3 is TGTGCCAGCAGCCCGTGGGGTGACACAGATACGCAGTATTTT. Its translation is CASSPWGDTDTQYF.

The genes are TRBV5-1 and TRBJ2-2, with TRBD1 identical over 7 bases. Germline loops: CDR1 SGHRS, CDR2 YFSETQ. The CDR3 length is 17 residues. V lost 5 bases, J lost 1 base, and 11 bases stayed unmatched. Here the CDR3 reads CASSPQGQGWNTGELFF. The CDR3 DNA reads as TGCGCCAGCAGTCCACAGGGGCAGGGCTGGAACACCGGGGAGCTGTTTTTT.

The chain couples TRBV6-1 to TRBJ2-2, with 10 nucleotides matching TRBD1. The CDR3 totals 15 residues. V gave up 3 bases and J gave up 6 bases; unmatched junction bases: 4. Germline CDR1 MNHNS, CDR2 SASEGT. The DNA for the CDR3 is TGTGCCAGCAGTGATGGACAGGGGGGGCCCGGGGAGCTGTTTTTT. It yields the protein CASSDGQGGPGELFF.

This clonotype is medium-sized in the sample. This sequence joins TRBV20-1 and TRBJ1-2; D is unresolved. The CDR3 has 12 residues. Germline CDR1 reads DFQATT; CDR2 reads SNEGSKA (reference sequence). V gave up 6 bases and J gave up 6 bases, with 14 bases separating them. CDR3 DNA sequence: TGCAGTGCAGCGAGTGATAAGGATGGCTACACCTTC. Translation: CSAASDKDGYTF.

This clonotype was found a few times. CDR3 loop: CSANEGGNTIYF. In DNA, the CDR3 is TGCAGTGCTAATGAAGGAGGAAACACCATATATTTT. The chain has TRBV20-1 and TRBJ1-3; D is unclear. CDR3 length: 12 residues. From germline, CDR1 is DFQATT and CDR2 SNEGSKA (reference sequence). Trimming pared 4 bases from V and 4 bases from J, leaving 8 bases between.

This clonotype was seen more than once but under ten times. The V call is TRBV4-1, the J call TRBJ2-5; D is undetermined. There are 15 residues in the CDR3. The germline V gene has CDR1 MGHRA and CDR2 YSYEKL. V was cut by 4 bases and J by 4 bases, with 16 bases left in between. The CDR3 reads CASSRPPAPGETQYF. The CDR3 DNA reads as TGCGCCAGCAGCCGCCCTCCAGCACCGGGAGAGACCCAGTACTTC.

This clonotype was picked up a small number of times. The chain recombines TRBV14 with TRBJ1-3, with D possibly matching TRBD1 (5 bases). This CDR3 spans 15 amino acids. Germline V CDR1 and CDR2: SGHDN, FVKESK. V was shortened by 6 bases and J by 2 bases, with 14 bases between the two germline ends. The CDR3 coding sequence is TGTGCCAGCAGAAGCTCAGGGTCCGCTGGAAACACCATATATTTT. It codes for CASRSSGSAGNTIYF.

The chain links TRBV5-1 to TRBJ2-1; unclear D gene. CDR1 and CDR2 (germline): SGHRS, YFSETQ. The CDR3 spans 16 residues. V lost 0 bases and J lost 0, with 10 bases in between. The CDR3 sequence: CASSLVAATSYNEQFF. DNA of the CDR3: TGCGCCAGCAGCTTGGTCGCGGCGACCTCCTACAATGAGCAGTTCTTC.

The J gene is TRBJ1-5, the V gene TRBV6-2 or TRBV6-3; possibly TRBD1 for D (5 bases). The CDR3 is made up of 14 amino acids. Germline CDR1 reads MNHEY; CDR2 reads SVGEGT. The germline V and J ends were trimmed by 6 bases and 7 bases, with 16 bases remaining between them. The CDR3 nucleotides are TGTGCCAGCAGCCCTGCGAGGGGCAGCCAGCCCCAGCATTTT. It is translated as CASSPARGSQPQHF.

This clonotype was seen a handful of times. The rearrangement uses TRBV6-5 and TRBJ1-1; 9 bases agree with TRBD1. V shed 5 bases and J 10 bases; nucleotides not matched to a gene: 8. CDR3 length equals 13 residues. Germline V lookup: CDR1 MNHEY, CDR2 SVGAGI. CDR3: CASSAGTGIIAFF. The CDR3 nucleotides are TGTGCCAGCAGTGCCGGGACAGGGATTATAGCTTTCTTT.

This clonotype turned up a few times. The J gene is TRBJ1-2, the V gene TRBV6-2 or TRBV6-3; no reliable D call. The V end lost 6 bases, the J end lost 3 bases, and 17 bases lay between the germline ends. The germline CDR1 and CDR2 sequences are MNHEY and SVGEGT. CDR3 size: 15 residues. CDR3 loop: CASSGVDAPHYGYTF. DNA of the CDR3: TGTGCCAGCAGCGGCGTGGATGCGCCCCACTATGGCTACACCTTC.

This clonotype was detected only a few times. The V call is TRBV3-1, the J call TRBJ2-5, with 8 bases that match TRBD2. CDR1 LGHDT and CDR2 YNNKEL come from the germline V gene (reference sequence). After removal of 8 bases from V and 3 bases from J, the junction contained 5 bases not matched to a gene. The CDR3 contains 13 residues. This CDR3 is CASAARGEETQYF. The DNA for the CDR3 is TGTGCCAGCGCGGCGCGGGGGGAAGAGACCCAGTACTTC.

This clonotype was picked up a small number of times. This chain joins TRBV19 and TRBJ1-4; weak D call: TRBD1 (6 bases). Trimming pared 7 bases from V and 4 bases from J, leaving 10 bases between. The CDR3 consists of 13 residues. CDR1 is LNHDA and CDR2 is SQIVND in the germline V gene (reference sequence). CDR3 DNA sequence: TGTGCCAGTACCGGGGGCCGTAATGAAAAACTGTTTTTT. Translated, it gives CASTGGRNEKLFF.

This clonotype was detected ten times or more. The chain employs TRBV5-1 and TRBJ2-1; 7 bases are a match to TRBD1. V was pared by 3 bases and J by 5 bases, with 8 bases of the junction left unmatched. Germline assignment: CDR1 SGHRS and CDR2 YFSETQ. This CDR3 comprises 15 residues. The CDR3 DNA follows: TGCGCCAGCAGCTCAAACAGGGGCAGGGACAATGAGCAGTTCTTC. Amino acid sequence: CASSSNRGRDNEQFF.

This clonotype turned up a few times. The gene calls are TRBV3-1 and TRBJ2-3, with TRBD2 matching over 10 bases. This CDR3 comprises 14 residues. Germline loops: CDR1 LGHDT, CDR2 YNNKEL (reference sequence). J was trimmed by 9 bases and V by 6 bases; bases with no gene match: 9. The CDR3 is CASREGTSVNTQYF. CDR3 nucleotides: TGTGCCAGCAGAGAGGGGACTAGCGTTAACACGCAGTATTTT.

This clonotype was seen more than once but under ten times. The V gene is TRBV9, the J gene TRBJ1-4; a weak D match, TRBD1 (5 bases). The CDR3 contains 14 residues. The germline V gene encodes CDR1 SGDLS and CDR2 YYNGEE. The V gene lost 4 bases and the J gene lost 8 bases, with 15 bases spanning the gap. Here the CDR3 reads CASSLEGWGEKLFF. The CDR3 coding sequence is TGTGCCAGCAGCCTAGAAGGTTGGGGCGAAAAACTGTTTTTT.